The rows below give T cell receptor beta chains drawn from one sample of a study of identical twins. One entry per CDR3 protein results from TCRdb running MiXCR on the 5' RACE reads. There are under 450,000 distinct CDR3 sequences in the sample; about a fifth occur only once, and 9.5% to 15% lies in the top ten. Sequencing was done on a sample of naive T cells sorted from blood. The receptors derive from a man aged 45-65 years in good health. The CDR3 runs from the conserved cysteine through the conserved F or W. The D gene is left open where the match is weak. Some rows have no size entry. The others give once, few or many, or a class for an expanded clone.

clone_size,v_call,d_call,j_call,cdr3_nt,cdr3_aa
many,TRBV7-2,TRBD2,TRBJ2-3,TGTGCCAGCAGCCCTAGCGGGAGGGCCACAGATACGCAGTATTTT,CASSPSGRATDTQYF
.,TRBV5-1,.,TRBJ2-2,TGCGCCAGCAGCTTGGGATTCCTGGGGGTGAACACCGGGGAGCTGTTTTTT,CASSLGFLGVNTGELFF
.,TRBV20-1,TRBD1,TRBJ2-3,TGCAGTGCTAGAGATTCGATCGGACAGGGGGCGCCGAGCGGGAGCACAGATACGCAGTATTTT,CSARDSIGQGAPSGSTDTQYF
.,TRBV5-5,TRBD2,TRBJ2-1,TGTGCCAGCAGCGCGGATAGCGGGAGTTTCGAGCAGTTCTTC,CASSADSGSFEQFF
.,TRBV7-2,.,TRBJ2-1,TGTGCCAGCAGCTTACTGAGGTCCCCGGGCTCCTACAATGAGCAGTTCTTC,CASSLLRSPGSYNEQFF
.,TRBV27,.,TRBJ2-1,TGTGCCAGCAGTCGCCCTAACAATGAGCAGTTCTTC,CASSRPNNEQFF
.,TRBV11-2,TRBD2,TRBJ2-2,TGTGCCAGCAGCTTAGAAACCGGACTAGCGGGGGGTACCGGCGGGGAGCTGTTTTTT,CASSLETGLAGGTGGELFF
.,TRBV15,TRBD2,TRBJ2-5,TGTGCCACCAGCAGGCGGGGGGGGACCCTGGAGACCCAGTACTTC,CATSRRGGTLETQYF
.,TRBV6-4,TRBD2,TRBJ2-1,TGTGCCAGCAGGACTAGCGGTGATAGCTCCTACAATGAGCAGTTCTTC,CASRTSGDSSYNEQFF
many,TRBV6-5,.,TRBJ1-1,TGTGCCAGCAGTTCCGGGACCGCGGCTTTCTTT,CASSSGTAAFF
many,TRBV4-3,TRBD1,TRBJ2-7,TGCGCCAGCAGCCGAGGACAGGGGACCTCCTACGAGCAGTACTTC,CASSRGQGTSYEQYF
.,TRBV29-1,.,TRBJ2-7,TGCAGCGTTGAACAGAGCGCCAACTACGAGCAGTACTTC,CSVEQSANYEQYF
few,TRBV10-3,.,TRBJ1-2,TGTGCCATCAGTCACCCCCAGGGCTACACCTTC,CAISHPQGYTF
.,TRBV11-2,TRBD2,TRBJ2-7,TGTGCCAGCAGCGCCGGGACTAGCGGGTTCTACGAGCAGTACTTC,CASSAGTSGFYEQYF
.,TRBV6-6,TRBD1,TRBJ1-1,TGTGCCAGCAGGCGACAGGGAAACACTGAAGCTTTCTTT,CASRRQGNTEAFF
few,TRBV15,.,TRBJ2-7,TGTGCCACCAGCGAAGGGGGGAGGATGGAGTTCGAGCAGTACTTC,CATSEGGRMEFEQYF
many,TRBV5-1,.,TRBJ1-2,TGCGCCAGCAGCTTGGAAAGCGGGACTGGAGACTACACCTTC,CASSLESGTGDYTF
few,TRBV12-3/TRBV12-4,.,TRBJ1-2,TGTGCCAGCAGTTCAAATCTTCGGGGACTGGGCGCTGGCTACACCTTC,CASSSNLRGLGAGYTF
.,TRBV20-1,.,TRBJ1-1,TGCAGTGCTAGAGAAGTACAGGGTGAAGCTTTCTTT,CSAREVQGEAFF
.,TRBV4-1,TRBD1,TRBJ2-7,TGCGCCAGCAGCCAAGAACCGGGACAGGGGGCGGTCGAGCAGTACTTC,CASSQEPGQGAVEQYF
.,TRBV7-2,.,TRBJ2-2,TGTGCCAGCAGCTTACGCCCAGGGACGAACACCGGGGAGCTGTTTTTT,CASSLRPGTNTGELFF
.,TRBV28,.,TRBJ1-2,TGTGCCAGCAGTTTATCAGTTGTAGCCTGGTGGGGCTACACCTTC,CASSLSVVAWWGYTF
.,TRBV29-1,.,TRBJ2-1,TGCAGCGTTGAGAGGGGATTATCCTACAATGAGCAGTTCTTC,CSVERGLSYNEQFF
.,TRBV5-1,.,TRBJ2-7,TGCGCCAGCAGCTTCTTTGGGGACACGGATTACGAGCAGTACTTC,CASSFFGDTDYEQYF
.,TRBV20-1,.,TRBJ2-1,TGCAGTGTAGAAAAGTCCCGCTCCTACAATGAGCAGTTCTTC,CSVEKSRSYNEQFF
.,TRBV11-2,.,TRBJ1-1,TGTGCCAGCAGCTCCCTAAGTGGGGGAAGGACTGAAGCTTTCTTT,CASSSLSGGRTEAFF
few,TRBV18,TRBD2,TRBJ2-3,TGTGCCAGCTCACCACCGACTAGCCGGGATACGCAGTATTTT,CASSPPTSRDTQYF
.,TRBV7-2,TRBD1,TRBJ2-7,TGTGCCAGCAGCGCCGACAGGGCTTCCTACGAGCAGTACTTC,CASSADRASYEQYF
.,TRBV20-1,TRBD1,TRBJ2-7,TGCAGTGCTAGAGATCGTTACAGGGGATTCTCCTACGAGCAGTACTTC,CSARDRYRGFSYEQYF
few,TRBV10-3,TRBD2,TRBJ2-1,TGTGCCATCACTGGACTAGCAAACAATGAGCAGTTCTTC,CAITGLANNEQFF
.,TRBV7-9,.,TRBJ2-1,TGTGCCAGCAGCTTAGACACCAATGAGCAGTTCTTC,CASSLDTNEQFF
many,TRBV5-1,.,TRBJ2-5,TGCGCCAGCAGCCGCGTACTTCAGGGTGATCAAGAGACCCAGTACTTC,CASSRVLQGDQETQYF
few,TRBV28,.,TRBJ1-1,TGTGCCAGCATTAAGGGGACACCGAGGGTTGAAGCTTTCTTT,CASIKGTPRVEAFF
many,TRBV20-1,TRBD1,TRBJ2-7,TGCAGTGCCCGAGGGGACAGGAATACCTACGAGCAGTACTTC,CSARGDRNTYEQYF
.,TRBV6-1,.,TRBJ2-5,TGTGCCAGCAGTGAAGTTCGGGTGGCGACCCAGTACTTC,CASSEVRVATQYF
.,TRBV6-5,.,TRBJ1-1,TGTGCCAGCATGGGGTACACTGAAGCTTTCTTT,CASMGYTEAFF
.,TRBV4-1,TRBD1,TRBJ1-5,TGCGCCAGCAGCCAACAGGGACAGGGTAAGGGTCAGCCCCAGCATTTT,CASSQQGQGKGQPQHF
.,TRBV4-1,TRBD1,TRBJ1-5,TGCGCCAGCAGCCAGATCCCAGGGGGGCCCCAGCATTTT,CASSQIPGGPQHF
.,TRBV4-3,.,TRBJ2-5,TGCGCCAGCAGCCAAGTCCTCCAAGAGACCCAGTACTTC,CASSQVLQETQYF
.,TRBV7-2,TRBD1,TRBJ1-2,TGTGCCAGCAGCCCCCTACAGGGGGCCTATGGCTACACCTTC,CASSPLQGAYGYTF
many,TRBV20-1,.,TRBJ2-3,TGCAGTGCTAGTCTGCAGGTTAAAGATACGCAGTATTTT,CSASLQVKDTQYF
many,TRBV28,.,TRBJ2-5,TGTGCCAGCAGCCCGCCCGGCACGGGACGATCCATAGGGAGCCAGTACTTC,CASSPPGTGRSIGSQYF
many,TRBV3-1,TRBD1,TRBJ1-6,TGTGCCAGCAGCGCTCAGGGGGGCTATAATTCACCCCTCCACTTT,CASSAQGGYNSPLHF
.,TRBV4-2,.,TRBJ1-1,TGTGCCAGCAGCCAAGATCGAGGAGGGTCGAGGACTGAAGCTTTCTTT,CASSQDRGGSRTEAFF
many,TRBV12-3/TRBV12-4,.,TRBJ1-2,TGTGCCAGCAGCCTAGGGGTCCGGTACTATGGCTACACCTTC,CASSLGVRYYGYTF
.,TRBV20-1,.,TRBJ2-7,TGCAGTGCTAGTGGGCACCACGAGCAGTACTTC,CSASGHHEQYF
.,TRBV7-6,TRBD1,TRBJ2-1,TGTGCCAGCAGCTACTATAACAGGGGGGACAATGAGCAGTTCTTC,CASSYYNRGDNEQFF
few,TRBV28,.,TRBJ2-6,TGTGCCAGCAGTTCCGTAAGGGTCAGGGAGAGCTCTGGGGCCAACGTCCTGACTTTC,CASSSVRVRESSGANVLTF
many,TRBV7-9,.,TRBJ2-1,TGTGCCAGCATCCGACGGGAGACGTCCTACAATGAGCAGTTCTTC,CASIRRETSYNEQFF
few,TRBV27,.,TRBJ2-7,TGTGCCAGCAGTTTCGCGGCGGCCTACGAGCAGTACTTC,CASSFAAAYEQYF
many,TRBV29-1,TRBD2,TRBJ2-3,TGCAGCGTCGGACTAGCGGCTAGCACAGATACGCAGTATTTT,CSVGLAASTDTQYF
many,TRBV20-1,TRBD2,TRBJ2-2,TGCAGTGCTAGAGATGGGACTATGAACACCGGGGAGCTGTTTTTT,CSARDGTMNTGELFF
few,TRBV14,.,TRBJ2-7,TGTGCCAGCAGCCCCCTCGGGACGGTCAAACTCTACGAGCAGTACTTC,CASSPLGTVKLYEQYF
.,TRBV10-3,TRBD2,TRBJ2-7,TGTGCCATCAGTCAAGGGACTAGCGGGGGGGCCGGGTACGAGCAGTACTTC,CAISQGTSGGAGYEQYF
few,TRBV21-1,.,TRBJ1-1,TGTGCCAGCAGCAATTTGAACACTGAAGCTTTCTTT,CASSNLNTEAFF
.,TRBV9,TRBD2,TRBJ2-5,TGTGCCAGCAGCGTAGGACTAGCGGGAGTAGGAGCTGAGACCCAGTACTTC,CASSVGLAGVGAETQYF
.,TRBV10-1,TRBD2,TRBJ2-3,TGCGCCAGCAGCCGGACTAGCGGGGGGGATACGCAGTATTTT,CASSRTSGGDTQYF
many,TRBV29-1,.,TRBJ1-2,TGCAGCGTTGACCAGGGGAGGTTGTCGGGCTACACCTTC,CSVDQGRLSGYTF